This T cell receptor (beta chain) was recorded in a study of cytomegalovirus exposure and HLA in healthy donors. By sample share, this clone is medium-sized. With 60 Vbeta and 13 Jbeta primers, the PCR was carried out. TCRdb keeps only in-frame clones here, not all; method: immunoSEQ multiplex PCR. The data hold some 84,000 clones, with about 77% observed a single time. Looked up from germline, CDR1 is MNHNS and CDR2 is SASEGT. CDR3 size: 14 residues. Trimming took 6 bases from V and 7 from J, leaving 15 bases between them. The sequence was obtained from a male donor in good health and CMV-seropositive. This chain links TRBV6-1 with TRBJ1-4; weak D call: TRBD1 (6 bases). Sequenced sample: PBMCs. CDR3 sequence reads: CASSTGTSTEKLFF. As DNA, the CDR3 is TGTGCCAGCAGCACCGGGACATCCACTGAAAAACTGTTTTTT.